This passage covers 22 T cell receptor beta chains from one sample sequenced in a study of blood T cell repertoires in COVID-19. Profiling relied on immunoSEQ multiplex PCR, and the TCRdb table lists in-frame clones only, not all of them. The sample comprises about 370,000 clones, 89% of which are singletons, and 2.5% to 3.5% rests with the top ten. The source material was peripheral blood. The source is a woman younger than 45 with COVID-19, enrolled during active disease.

This rearrangement joins TRBV11-2 to TRBJ1-2; D is possibly TRBD1 (6 bases). Per germline, CDR1 SGHAT and CDR2 FQNNGV. This CDR3 is built from 13 residues. The V end lost 6 bases, the J end lost 6 bases, and 14 bases lay between the germline ends. CDR3 amino acids: CASSFGTTNGYTF. The CDR3 region has the DNA TGTGCCAGCAGTTTCGGGACAACCAATGGCTACACCTTC.

The gene calls are TRBV7-9 and TRBJ2-5; TRBD2 matches at 7 bases. This CDR3 comprises 17 residues. Germline V gene sequence: CDR1 SEHNR, CDR2 FQNEAQ (reference sequence). The V segment lost 5 bases and the J segment 5 bases; nucleotides outside the gene matches: 17. DNA for the CDR3: TGTGCCAGCAGCCGTGTTACCACCGCGGGGGATTGGGAGACCCAGTACTTC. This translates into CASSRVTTAGDWETQYF.

This chain connects TRBV28 to TRBJ2-3, with 11 bases lining up with TRBD1. V shed 3 bases and J 5 bases; nucleotides not matched to a gene: 4. This CDR3 is 15 amino acids long. The germline gives CDR1 MDHEN, CDR2 SYDVKM. The CDR3 coding sequence is TGTGCCAGCAGTTTTTTGGACAGGGGGCAAGATACGCAGTATTTT. This sequence encodes CASSFLDRGQDTQYF.

CDR3 in DNA: TGTGCCAGTAGCACGGGACTAGCCGAATCCACAGATACGCAGTATTTT. It yields the protein CASSTGLAESTDTQYF. The chain recombines TRBV19 with TRBJ2-3; 9 bases are shared with TRBD2. Germline assignment: CDR1 LNHDA and CDR2 SQIVND (reference sequence). V shed 6 bases and J 2 bases; nucleotides not matched to a gene: 9. The CDR3 has 16 residues.

The chain carries TRBV9 and TRBJ2-2; 11 positions match TRBD2. J lost 3 bases, V lost 4 bases, and 11 bases had no gene match. Germline lookup yields CDR1 SGDLS and CDR2 YYNGEE. This CDR3 is 18 amino acids long. Here the CDR3 DNA reads TGTGCCAGCAGCACCCGTAGCGGGAGGGCCGGGGACACCGGGGAGCTGTTTTTT. Protein sequence: CASSTRSGRAGDTGELFF.

This chain connects TRBV15 to TRBJ1-5, with D possibly matching TRBD1 (6 bases). The CDR3 is made up of 14 amino acids. CDR1 is LNHNV and CDR2 is YYDKDF in the germline V gene (reference sequence). V was clipped by 7 bases and J by 1 base, with 11 bases between them. For the CDR3, the DNA is TGTGCCACCACCCAGGGGATCAGCAATCAGCCCCAGCATTTT. Protein: CATTQGISNQPQHF.

The V gene is TRBV24-1, the J gene TRBJ2-5; 9 bases are shared with TRBD1. Germline CDR1 reads KGHDR; CDR2 reads SFDVKD. The junction had 6 bases not matched to a gene; V was cut back by 5 bases and J by 0 bases. The CDR3 covers 16 residues. For the CDR3, the DNA is TGTGCCACCAGTGCCCCGGACAGGGGACACCAAGAGACCCAGTACTTC. Translated, it gives CATSAPDRGHQETQYF.

V gene TRBV28 combines with J gene TRBJ1-5, with TRBD1 matching over 8 bases. Germline V CDR1 and CDR2: MDHEN, SYDVKM. This CDR3 region has 16 residues. J was trimmed by 2 bases and V by 3 bases; bases with no gene match: 6. CDR3 sequence (DNA): TGTGCCAGCAGTTTCACAGGGGGAAATGGCAATCAGCCCCAGCATTTT. Amino acid sequence: CASSFTGGNGNQPQHF.

The rearrangement uses TRBV9 and TRBJ2-5; tentative D call: TRBD1 (5 bases). This CDR3 is built from 17 residues. The V gene's germline CDR1 is SGDLS and CDR2 YYNGEE. The V end was cut by 4 bases, the J end by 4 bases, with 23 bases between. The CDR3 sequence: CASSPPPGRVRPETQYF. In nucleotides, the CDR3 is TGTGCCAGCAGCCCCCCCCCGGGCAGGGTTCGGCCAGAGACCCAGTACTTC.

This CDR3 is CASIASRDRDPEAFF. The CDR3 DNA reads TGTGCCAGCATCGCATCCCGGGACAGGGACCCTGAAGCTTTCTTT. The chain links TRBV6-6 to TRBJ1-1; 9 bases are a match to TRBD1. The V gene end was trimmed by 7 bases and the J gene end by 6 bases; junction bases not matched to a gene: 12. CDR3 length: 15 amino acids. Germline lookup yields CDR1 MNHNY and CDR2 SVGAGI (reference sequence).

The chain has TRBV11-3 and TRBJ2-4; 9 positions agree with TRBD1. V trimming: 5 bases; J trimming: 1 base; junction bases outside the gene matches: 6. The V gene's germline CDR1 is SGHNT and CDR2 YENEEA. This CDR3 is built from 16 residues. The CDR3 sequence is CASSPWDRVAKNIQYF. The CDR3 region has the DNA TGTGCCAGCAGCCCCTGGGACAGGGTGGCCAAAAACATTCAGTACTTC.

This rearrangement joins TRBV19 to TRBJ1-4; D perhaps matches TRBD1 (6 bases). The CDR3 covers 15 residues. Germline CDR1 and CDR2: LNHDA and SQIVND (reference sequence). V lost 1 base and J 7 bases, leaving 13 bases between the germline ends. CDR3 loop: CASSIGQARGEKLFF. The CDR3 region has the DNA TGTGCCAGTAGTATAGGACAGGCCCGTGGTGAAAAACTGTTTTTT.

The chain employs TRBV3-1 (or the pseudogene TRBV3-2) and TRBJ1-1; perhaps TRBD1 as D (6 bases). The CDR3 runs to 14 residues. V was shortened by 3 bases and J by 4 bases, with 12 bases between the two germline ends. The germline CDR1 and CDR2 sequences are LGHDT and YNNKEL (reference sequence). The CDR3 coding sequence is TGTGCCAGCAGCCATAACGGCAGGGGCACTGAAGCTTTCTTT. The encoded protein is CASSHNGRGTEAFF.

The chain employs TRBV7-8 and TRBJ2-2; 7 bases fit TRBD2. The germline gives CDR1 SGHVS, CDR2 FQNEAQ. This CDR3 region has 18 residues. V shed 5 bases, J shed 5 bases, and the junction held 17 bases outside the gene matches. As DNA, the CDR3 is TGTGCCAGCAGCCCCCGGCGGGGCTTGGGCGGGAGAACCGGGGAGCTGTTTTTT. Translated: CASSPRRGLGGRTGELFF.

The chain joins TRBV9 to TRBJ2-7, with TRBD1 as a possible D gene (5 bases). Germline CDR1 and CDR2: SGDLS and YYNGEE. V dropped 3 bases and J dropped 0 bases, with 7 bases sitting between them. The CDR3 totals 13 residues. CDR3 DNA sequence: TGTGCCAGCAGCGCGGACAACTCCTACGAGCAGTACTTC. Amino acid sequence: CASSADNSYEQYF.

V is TRBV6-2 or TRBV6-3 and J is TRBJ1-6; no clear D. The germline V gene has CDR1 MNHEY and CDR2 SVGEGT. The CDR3 contains 16 residues. Trimming removed 0 bases from V and 9 bases from J, with 15 bases in between. CDR3 in DNA: TGTGCCAGCAGTTACTCTGCTGGGCTATTGGGTTCACCCCTCCACTTT. This encodes CASSYSAGLLGSPLHF.

The chain employs TRBV29-1 and TRBJ2-3, with 9 bases that match TRBD2. J lost 1 base, V lost 1 base, and 9 bases had no gene match. The CDR3 runs 17 residues. CDR1 SQVTM and CDR2 ANQGSEA come from the germline V gene. The CDR3 region is CSVEAFTTSGGTDTQYF. The DNA for the CDR3 is TGCAGCGTTGAAGCCTTTACGACTAGCGGAGGCACAGATACGCAGTATTTT.

The chain carries TRBV30 and TRBJ2-1; a possible D gene is TRBD2 (5 bases). CDR3 length equals 15 residues. Looked up from germline, CDR1 is GTSNPN and CDR2 is SVGIG (reference sequence). The ends were cut back, 4 bases at V and 6 bases at J, with 19 bases in the middle. CDR3 DNA: TGTGCCTGGAACCCCGGCGGGTCGTCACCCAATGAGCAGTTCTTC. Amino acid sequence: CAWNPGGSSPNEQFF.

The J gene is TRBJ2-2, the V gene TRBV24-1, with D possibly matching TRBD1 (5 bases). The germline gives CDR1 KGHDR, CDR2 SFDVKD. V shed 7 bases and J shed 1 base, with 12 bases lying between them. The CDR3 sequence is 15 residues long. The CDR3 protein is CATRTDTGNTGELFF. The CDR3 region has the DNA TGTGCCACCAGAACAGATACAGGGAACACCGGGGAGCTGTTTTTT.

This clone showed up just once. The chain combines TRBV19 with TRBJ2-5, with 9 bases identical to TRBD2. This CDR3 spans 15 amino acids. Germline CDR1 and CDR2: LNHDA and SQIVND (reference sequence). The trim removed 4 bases at V and 4 bases at J, leaving 7 bases unmatched. The CDR3 DNA follows: TGTGCCAGTAGTAGCGGGGGGGTTCCGGGAGAGACCCAGTACTTC. Amino acids: CASSSGGVPGETQYF.

The chain's CDR3 is CASGAYGIGGNQPQHF. The CDR3 coding sequence is TGTGCCAGCGGTGCCTACGGAATCGGAGGCAATCAGCCCCAGCATTTT. V gene TRBV2 combines with J gene TRBJ1-5; D is unresolved. CDR1 and CDR2 from the germline V gene are SNHLY and FYNNEI. The CDR3 runs 16 residues. The V and J ends lost 8 bases and 2 bases respectively, with 19 bases between them.

This chain joins TRBV4-3 and TRBJ1-4; D is unresolved. Germline values: CDR1 LGHNA, CDR2 YSLEER. V lost 3 bases, J lost 5 bases, and 10 bases lay in between. The CDR3 runs 14 residues. The CDR3 protein is CASSHNPGNEKLFF. The CDR3 DNA follows: TGCGCCAGCAGCCATAATCCGGGAAATGAAAAACTGTTTTTT.